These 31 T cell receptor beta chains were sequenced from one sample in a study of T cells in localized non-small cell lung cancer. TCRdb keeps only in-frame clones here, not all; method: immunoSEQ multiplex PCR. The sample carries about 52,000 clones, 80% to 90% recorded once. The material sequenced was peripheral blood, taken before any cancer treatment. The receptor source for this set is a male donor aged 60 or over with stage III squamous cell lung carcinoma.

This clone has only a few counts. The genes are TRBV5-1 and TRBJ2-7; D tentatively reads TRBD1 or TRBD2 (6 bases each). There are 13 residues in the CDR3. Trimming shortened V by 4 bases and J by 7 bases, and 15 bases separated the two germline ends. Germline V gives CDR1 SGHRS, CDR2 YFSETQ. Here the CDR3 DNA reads TGCGCCAGCAGCCCGTACGGGGGCCTGGAGCAGTACTTC. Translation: CASSPYGGLEQYF.

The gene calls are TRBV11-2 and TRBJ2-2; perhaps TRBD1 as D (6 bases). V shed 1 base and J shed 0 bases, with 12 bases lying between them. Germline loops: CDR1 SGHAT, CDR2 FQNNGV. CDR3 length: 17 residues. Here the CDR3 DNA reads TGTGCCAGCAGCTTAGGGTTCGGGACATCGAACACCGGGGAGCTGTTTTTT. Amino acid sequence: CASSLGFGTSNTGELFF.

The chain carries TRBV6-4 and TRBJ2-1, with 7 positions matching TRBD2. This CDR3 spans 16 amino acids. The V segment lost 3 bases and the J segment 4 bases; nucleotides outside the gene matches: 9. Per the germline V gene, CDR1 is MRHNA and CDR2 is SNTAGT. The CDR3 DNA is TGTGCCAGCAGTGATTCAGTCGGGGGGTCTTACAATGAGCAGTTCTTC. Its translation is CASSDSVGGSYNEQFF.

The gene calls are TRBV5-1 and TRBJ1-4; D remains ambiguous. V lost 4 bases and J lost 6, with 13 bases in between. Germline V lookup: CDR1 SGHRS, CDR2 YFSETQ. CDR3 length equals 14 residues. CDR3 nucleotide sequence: TGCGCCAGCAGCCCCTCGAGGCCCGATGAAAAACTGTTTTTT. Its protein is CASSPSRPDEKLFF.

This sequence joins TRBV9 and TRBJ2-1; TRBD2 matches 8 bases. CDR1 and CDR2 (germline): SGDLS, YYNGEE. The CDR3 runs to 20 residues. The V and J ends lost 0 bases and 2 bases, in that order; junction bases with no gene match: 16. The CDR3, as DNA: TGTGCCAGCAGCGTAGCATTAAGGAGGCCCGGGGGGGGAGCCTACAATGAGCAGTTCTTC. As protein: CASSVALRRPGGGAYNEQFF.

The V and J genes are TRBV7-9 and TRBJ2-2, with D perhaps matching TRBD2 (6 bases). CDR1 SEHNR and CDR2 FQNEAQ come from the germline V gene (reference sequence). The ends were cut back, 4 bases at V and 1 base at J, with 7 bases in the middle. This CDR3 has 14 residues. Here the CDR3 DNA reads TGTGCCAGCAGCTCGGGACTGAACACCGGGGAGCTGTTTTTT. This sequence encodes CASSSGLNTGELFF.

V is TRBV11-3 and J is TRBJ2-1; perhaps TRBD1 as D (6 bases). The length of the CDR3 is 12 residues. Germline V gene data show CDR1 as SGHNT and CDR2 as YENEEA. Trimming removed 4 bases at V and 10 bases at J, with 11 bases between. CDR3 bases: TGTGCCAGCAGCTCCTTACAGGGAGAGCAGTTCTTC. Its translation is CASSSLQGEQFF.

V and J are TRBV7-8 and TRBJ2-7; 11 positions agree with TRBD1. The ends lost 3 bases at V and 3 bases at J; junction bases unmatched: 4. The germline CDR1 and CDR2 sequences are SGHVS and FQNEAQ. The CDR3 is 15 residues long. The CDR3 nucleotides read TGTGCCAGCAGCTTCCGGGACAGGGGGTACTACGAGCAGTACTTC. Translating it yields CASSFRDRGYYEQYF.

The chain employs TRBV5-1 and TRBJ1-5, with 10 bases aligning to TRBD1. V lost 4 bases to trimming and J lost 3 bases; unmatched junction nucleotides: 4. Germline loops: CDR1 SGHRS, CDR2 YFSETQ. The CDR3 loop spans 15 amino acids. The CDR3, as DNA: TGCGCCAGCAGCGAGGGACAGGGGATCAATCAGCCCCAGCATTTT. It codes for CASSEGQGINQPQHF.

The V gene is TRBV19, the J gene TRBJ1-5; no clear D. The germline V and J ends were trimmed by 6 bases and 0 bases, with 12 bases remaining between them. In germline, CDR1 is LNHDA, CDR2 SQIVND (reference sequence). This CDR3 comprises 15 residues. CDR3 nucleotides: TGTGCCAGTAGAGAGCAGATTCTTAGCAATCAGCCCCAGCATTTT. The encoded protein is CASREQILSNQPQHF.

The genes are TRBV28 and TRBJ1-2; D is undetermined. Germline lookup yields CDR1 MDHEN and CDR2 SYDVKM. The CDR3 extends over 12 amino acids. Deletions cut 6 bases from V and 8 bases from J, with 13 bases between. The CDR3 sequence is CASRSPGKGYTF. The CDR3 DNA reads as TGTGCCAGCAGGTCCCCAGGAAAAGGCTACACCTTC.

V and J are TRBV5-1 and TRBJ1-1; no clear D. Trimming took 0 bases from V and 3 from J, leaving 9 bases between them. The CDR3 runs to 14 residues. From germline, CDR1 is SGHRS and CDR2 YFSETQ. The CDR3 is CASSLGGRDTEAFF. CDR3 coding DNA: TGCGCCAGCAGCTTGGGTGGTCGGGACACTGAAGCTTTCTTT.

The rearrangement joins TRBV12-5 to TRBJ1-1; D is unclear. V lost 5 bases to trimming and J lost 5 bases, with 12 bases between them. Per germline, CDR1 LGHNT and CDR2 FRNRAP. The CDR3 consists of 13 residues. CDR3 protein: CASGTIAVTEAFF. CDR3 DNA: TGTGCTAGTGGTACGATAGCGGTGACTGAAGCTTTCTTT.

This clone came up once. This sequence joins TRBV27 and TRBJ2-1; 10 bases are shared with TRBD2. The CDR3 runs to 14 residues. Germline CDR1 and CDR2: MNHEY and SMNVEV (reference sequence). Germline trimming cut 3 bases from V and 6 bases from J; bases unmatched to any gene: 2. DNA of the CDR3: TGTGCCAGCAGTTTGTCTAGCGGGAGCAATGAGCAGTTCTTC. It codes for CASSLSSGSNEQFF.

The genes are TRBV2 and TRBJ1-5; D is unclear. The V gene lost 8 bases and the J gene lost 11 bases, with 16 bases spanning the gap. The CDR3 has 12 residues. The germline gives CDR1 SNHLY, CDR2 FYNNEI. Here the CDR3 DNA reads TGTGCCAGCCACGACGAGGGCAGGACCCAGCATTTT. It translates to CASHDEGRTQHF.

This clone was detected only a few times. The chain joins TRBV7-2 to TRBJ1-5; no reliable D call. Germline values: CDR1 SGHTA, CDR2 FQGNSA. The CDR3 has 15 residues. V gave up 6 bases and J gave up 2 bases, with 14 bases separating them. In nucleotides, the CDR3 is TGTGCCAGCAGGTCATCGGGTTATGGCAATCAGCCCCAGCATTTT. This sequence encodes CASRSSGYGNQPQHF.

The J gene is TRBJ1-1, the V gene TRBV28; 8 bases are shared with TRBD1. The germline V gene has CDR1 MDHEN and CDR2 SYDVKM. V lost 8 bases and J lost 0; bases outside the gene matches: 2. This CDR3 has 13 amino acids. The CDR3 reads CASWTGMNTEAFF. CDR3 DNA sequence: TGTGCCAGCTGGACAGGGATGAACACTGAAGCTTTCTTT.

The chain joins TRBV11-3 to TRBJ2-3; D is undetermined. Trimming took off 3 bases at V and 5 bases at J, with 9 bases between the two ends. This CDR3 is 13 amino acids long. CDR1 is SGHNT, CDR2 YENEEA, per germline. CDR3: CASSLSFLDTQYF. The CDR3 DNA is TGTGCCAGCAGCTTGTCTTTTTTAGATACGCAGTATTTT.

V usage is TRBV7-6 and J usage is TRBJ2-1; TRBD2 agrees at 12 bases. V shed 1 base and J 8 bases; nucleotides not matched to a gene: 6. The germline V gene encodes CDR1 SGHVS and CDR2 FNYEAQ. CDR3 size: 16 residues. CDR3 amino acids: CASSLGTPSGGDEQFF. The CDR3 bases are TGTGCCAGCAGCTTAGGGACCCCTAGCGGGGGGGATGAGCAGTTCTTC.

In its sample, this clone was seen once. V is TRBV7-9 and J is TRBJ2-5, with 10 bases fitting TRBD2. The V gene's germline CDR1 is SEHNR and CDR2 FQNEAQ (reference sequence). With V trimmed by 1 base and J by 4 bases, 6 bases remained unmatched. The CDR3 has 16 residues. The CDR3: CASSLGWGLARETQYF. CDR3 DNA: TGTGCCAGCAGCTTAGGATGGGGACTAGCGAGAGAGACCCAGTACTTC. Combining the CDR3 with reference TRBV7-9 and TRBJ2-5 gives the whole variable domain DTGVSQNPRHKITKRGQNVTFRCDPISEHNRLYWYRQTLGQGPEFLTYFQNEAQLEKSRLLSDRFSAERPKGSFSTLEIQRTEQGDSAMYLCASSLGWGLARETQYFGPGTRLLVL.

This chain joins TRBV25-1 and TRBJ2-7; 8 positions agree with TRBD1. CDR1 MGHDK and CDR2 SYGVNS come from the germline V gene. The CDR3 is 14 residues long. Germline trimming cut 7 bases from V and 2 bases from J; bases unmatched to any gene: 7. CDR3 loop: CASTGTGFTYEQYF. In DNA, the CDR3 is TGTGCCAGCACCGGGACAGGATTTACCTACGAGCAGTACTTC.

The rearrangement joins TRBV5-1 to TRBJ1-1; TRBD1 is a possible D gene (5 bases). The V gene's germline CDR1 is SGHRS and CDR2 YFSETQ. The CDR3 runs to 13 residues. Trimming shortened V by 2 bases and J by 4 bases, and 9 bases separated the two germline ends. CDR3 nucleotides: TGCGCCAGCAGCTTCGGGGGGACCACTGAAGCTTTCTTT. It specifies CASSFGGTTEAFF.

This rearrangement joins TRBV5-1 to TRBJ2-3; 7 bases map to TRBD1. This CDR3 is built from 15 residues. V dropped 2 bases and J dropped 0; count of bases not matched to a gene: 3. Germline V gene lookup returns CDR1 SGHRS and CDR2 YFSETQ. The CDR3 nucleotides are TGCGCCAGCAGCTTACAGGGGCTCAGCACAGATACGCAGTATTTT. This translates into CASSLQGLSTDTQYF.

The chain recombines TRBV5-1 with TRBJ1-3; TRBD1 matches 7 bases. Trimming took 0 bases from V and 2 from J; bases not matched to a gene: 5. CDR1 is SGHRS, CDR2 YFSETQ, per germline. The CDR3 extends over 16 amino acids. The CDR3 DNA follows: TGCGCCAGCAGCTTGGGGCAGGGGGTTGCTGGAAACACCATATATTTT. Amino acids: CASSLGQGVAGNTIYF.

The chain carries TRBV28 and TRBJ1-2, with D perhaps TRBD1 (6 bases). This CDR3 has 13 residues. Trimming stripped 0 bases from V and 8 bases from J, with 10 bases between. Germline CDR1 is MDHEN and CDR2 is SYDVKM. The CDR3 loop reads CASSLWPGDGYTF. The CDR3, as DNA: TGTGCCAGCAGTTTATGGCCAGGGGACGGCTACACCTTC.

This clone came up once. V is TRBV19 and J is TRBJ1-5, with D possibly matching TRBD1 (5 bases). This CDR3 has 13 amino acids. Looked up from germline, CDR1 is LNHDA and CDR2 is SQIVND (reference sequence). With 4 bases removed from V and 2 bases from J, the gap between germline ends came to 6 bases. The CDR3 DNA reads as TGTGCCAGTAGTACGACAGGCAATCAGCCCCAGCATTTT. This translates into CASSTTGNQPQHF.

The CDR3 spells CASSVDVGTSTDTQYF. In DNA form, the CDR3 reads TGTGCCAGCAGCGTAGACGTCGGGACCAGCACAGATACGCAGTATTTT. The rearrangement uses TRBV9 and TRBJ2-3; the D gene could be TRBD1 or TRBD2 (5 bases each). CDR3 length: 16 residues. The germline V gene has CDR1 SGDLS and CDR2 YYNGEE. V was pared by 0 bases and J by 0 bases, with 11 bases between.

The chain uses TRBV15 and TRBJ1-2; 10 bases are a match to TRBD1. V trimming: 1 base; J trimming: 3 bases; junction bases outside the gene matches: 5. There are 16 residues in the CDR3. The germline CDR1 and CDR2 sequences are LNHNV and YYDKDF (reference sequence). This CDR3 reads CATSRVGTGADYGYTF. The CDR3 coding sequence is TGTGCCACCAGCAGAGTCGGGACAGGGGCAGACTATGGCTACACCTTC.

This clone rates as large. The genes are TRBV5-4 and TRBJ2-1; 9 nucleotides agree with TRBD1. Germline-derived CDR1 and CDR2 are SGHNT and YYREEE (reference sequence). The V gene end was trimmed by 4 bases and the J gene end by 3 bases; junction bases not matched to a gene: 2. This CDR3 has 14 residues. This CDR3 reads CASSKGQGYNEQFF. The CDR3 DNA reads TGTGCCAGCAGCAAGGGACAGGGCTACAATGAGCAGTTCTTC.

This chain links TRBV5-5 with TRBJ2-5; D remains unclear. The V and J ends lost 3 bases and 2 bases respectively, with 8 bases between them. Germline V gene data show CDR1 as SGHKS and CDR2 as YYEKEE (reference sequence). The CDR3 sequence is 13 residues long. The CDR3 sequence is CASSWATQETQYF. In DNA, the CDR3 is TGTGCCAGCAGCTGGGCTACGCAAGAGACCCAGTACTTC.

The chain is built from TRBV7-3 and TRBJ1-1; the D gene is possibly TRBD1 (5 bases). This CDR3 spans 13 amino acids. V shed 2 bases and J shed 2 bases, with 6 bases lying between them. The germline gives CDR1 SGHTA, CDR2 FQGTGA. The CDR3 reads CASSLDRNTEAFF. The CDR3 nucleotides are TGTGCCAGCAGCTTAGACAGAAACACTGAAGCTTTCTTT. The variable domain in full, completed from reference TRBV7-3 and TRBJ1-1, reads GAGVSQTPSNKVTEKGKYVELRCDPISGHTALYWYRQSLGQGPEFLIYFQGTGAADDSGLPNDRFFAVRPEGSVSTLKIQRTERGDSAVYLCASSLDRNTEAFFGQGTRLTVV.